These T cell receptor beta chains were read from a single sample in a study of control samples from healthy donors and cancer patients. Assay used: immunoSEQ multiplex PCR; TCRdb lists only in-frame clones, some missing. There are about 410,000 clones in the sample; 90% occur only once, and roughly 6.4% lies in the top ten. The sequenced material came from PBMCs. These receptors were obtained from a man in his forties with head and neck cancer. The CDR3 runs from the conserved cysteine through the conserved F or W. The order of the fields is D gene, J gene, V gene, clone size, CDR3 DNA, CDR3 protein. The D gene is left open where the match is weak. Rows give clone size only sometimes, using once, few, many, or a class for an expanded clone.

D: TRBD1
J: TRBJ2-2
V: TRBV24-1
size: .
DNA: TGTGCCACCAGTGTCTCACCGGGACAGGGATCCACCGGGGAGCTGTTTTTT
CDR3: CATSVSPGQGSTGELFF

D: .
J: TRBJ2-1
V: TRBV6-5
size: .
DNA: TGTGCCAGCAGCCTCGACAGCCGCTCCTACAATGAGCAGTTCTTC
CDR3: CASSLDSRSYNEQFF

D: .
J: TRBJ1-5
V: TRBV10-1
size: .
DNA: TGCGCCAGCAGTGCTAGCAATCAGCCCCAGCATTTT
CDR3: CASSASNQPQHF

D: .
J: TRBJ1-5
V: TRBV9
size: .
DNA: TGTGCCAGCAGCGTATGGGAGAATCAGCCCCAGCATTTT
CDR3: CASSVWENQPQHF

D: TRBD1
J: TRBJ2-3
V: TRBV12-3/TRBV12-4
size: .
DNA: TGTGCCAGCGGTACAGGGGGCTCAGATACGCAGTATTTT
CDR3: CASGTGGSDTQYF

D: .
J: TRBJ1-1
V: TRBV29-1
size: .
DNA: TGCAGCGTACGACAGGTAGGCACTGAAGCTTTCTTT
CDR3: CSVRQVGTEAFF

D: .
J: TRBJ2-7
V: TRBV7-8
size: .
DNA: TGTGCCAGCCTTCGGTTGGGCAGCTCCTACGAGCAGTACTTC
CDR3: CASLRLGSSYEQYF

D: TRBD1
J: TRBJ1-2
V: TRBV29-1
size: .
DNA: TGCAGCGTTGAAGATGGTGGGGACAGGGACTATGGCTACACCTTC
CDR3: CSVEDGGDRDYGYTF

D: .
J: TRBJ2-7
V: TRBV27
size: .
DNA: TGTGCCAGCAGTTTATCCCCCCCCTACGAGCAGTACTTC
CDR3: CASSLSPPYEQYF

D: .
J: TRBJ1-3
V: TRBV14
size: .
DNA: TGTGCCAGCAGCCCGACTTCGAGCGGAAACACCATATATTTT
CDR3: CASSPTSSGNTIYF

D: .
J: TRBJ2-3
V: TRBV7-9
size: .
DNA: TGTGCCAGCAGCCGATTACAGTTTACTAGCACAGATACGCAGTATTTT
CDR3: CASSRLQFTSTDTQYF

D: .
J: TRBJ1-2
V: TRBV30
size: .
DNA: TGTGCCTGGAGTGTAAGAGCCAGGGGCAATGGCTACACCTTC
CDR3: CAWSVRARGNGYTF

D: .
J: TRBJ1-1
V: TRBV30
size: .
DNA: TGTGCCTGGAGTGTGGCGGGGGGCAGAGATGAAGCTTTCTTT
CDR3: CAWSVAGGRDEAFF

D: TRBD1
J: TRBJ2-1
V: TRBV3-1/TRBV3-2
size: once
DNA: TGTGCCAGCAGCCAAGAGGGGACAGGGGCTTCCGATGAGCAGTTCTTC
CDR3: CASSQEGTGASDEQFF

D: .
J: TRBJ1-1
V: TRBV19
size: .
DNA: TGTGCCAGTAGTACTACACTTAACACTGAAGCTTTCTTT
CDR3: CASSTTLNTEAFF

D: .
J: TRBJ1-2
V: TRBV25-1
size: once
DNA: TGTGCCAGCAGTGAATGGGGGAACTATGGCTACACCTTC
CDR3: CASSEWGNYGYTF

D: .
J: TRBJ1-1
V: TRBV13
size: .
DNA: TGTGCCAGCAGCAAAACAGGTCCCGCTGAAGCTTTCTTT
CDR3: CASSKTGPAEAFF

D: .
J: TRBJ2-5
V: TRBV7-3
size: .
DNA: TGTGCCAGCAGCTTAAGTCGAATGGAGACCCAGTACTTC
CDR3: CASSLSRMETQYF

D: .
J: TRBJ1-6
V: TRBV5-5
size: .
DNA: TGTGCCAGCAGCTCGGACCTCTTTAGCTCCTATAATTCACCCCTCCACTTT
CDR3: CASSSDLFSSYNSPLHF

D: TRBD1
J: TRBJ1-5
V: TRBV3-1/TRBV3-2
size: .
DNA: TGTGCCAGCAGCCGACAGGGTAGCAATCAGCCCCAGCATTTT
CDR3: CASSRQGSNQPQHF

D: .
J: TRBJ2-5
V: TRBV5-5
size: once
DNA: TGTGCCAGCAGCCGACAACAAGAGACCCAGTACTTC
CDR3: CASSRQQETQYF

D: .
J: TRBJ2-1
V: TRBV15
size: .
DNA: TGTGCCACCAGCAGGGCAATCTACAATGAGCAGTTCTTC
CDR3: CATSRAIYNEQFF

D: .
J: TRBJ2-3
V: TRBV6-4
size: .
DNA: TGTGCCAGCAGTGCAGGGAGCACAGATACGCAGTATTTT
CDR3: CASSAGSTDTQYF

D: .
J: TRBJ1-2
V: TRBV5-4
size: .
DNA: TGTGCCAGCAGCGTGGACAGCTATGGCTACACCTTC
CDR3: CASSVDSYGYTF

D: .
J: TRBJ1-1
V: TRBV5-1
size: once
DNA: TGCGCCAGCAGCTTACCCGGGGACGGCACTGAAGCTTTCTTT
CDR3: CASSLPGDGTEAFF

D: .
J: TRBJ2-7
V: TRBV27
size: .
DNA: TGTGCCAGCAGCATGGGACGAACTTACGAGCAGTACTTC
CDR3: CASSMGRTYEQYF

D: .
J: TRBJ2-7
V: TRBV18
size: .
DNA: TGTGCCAGCTCACCACGGGGGATACAGTCTTCCTACGAGCAGTACTTC
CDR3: CASSPRGIQSSYEQYF

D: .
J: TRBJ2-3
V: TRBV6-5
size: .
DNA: TGTGCCAGCAGTTATCGCACAACAGGGACAGATACGCAGTATTTT
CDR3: CASSYRTTGTDTQYF

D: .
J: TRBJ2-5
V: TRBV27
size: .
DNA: TGTGCCAGCAGTGACGACAACCAAGAGACCCAGTACTTC
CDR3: CASSDDNQETQYF

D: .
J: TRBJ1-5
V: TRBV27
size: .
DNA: TGTGCCAGCAGTTTAAGAGGGGGTTATAGCAATCAGCCCCAGCATTTT
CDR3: CASSLRGGYSNQPQHF

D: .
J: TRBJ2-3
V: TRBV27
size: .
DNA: TGTGCCAGCAGCCGGGACCGAGGCTCAGATACGCAGTATTTT
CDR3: CASSRDRGSDTQYF

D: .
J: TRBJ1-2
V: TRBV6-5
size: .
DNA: TGTGCCAGCAGTTCCGGGACTCTGTATGGCTACACCTTC
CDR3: CASSSGTLYGYTF

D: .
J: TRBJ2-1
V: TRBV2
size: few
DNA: TGTGCCAGCAGTGAAGCTTCAGGGGGGGGTGAGCAGTTCTTC
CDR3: CASSEASGGGEQFF

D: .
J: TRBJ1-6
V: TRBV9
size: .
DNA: TGTGCCAGCAGCCCACGGACGGAGGCAAGACGGCCACCCCTCCACTTT
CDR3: CASSPRTEARRPPLHF

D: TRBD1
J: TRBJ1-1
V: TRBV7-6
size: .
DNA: TGTGCCAGCAGCCAAGACAGGGTTGGCACTGAAGCTTTCTTT
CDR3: CASSQDRVGTEAFF

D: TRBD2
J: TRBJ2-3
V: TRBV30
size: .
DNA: TGTGCCTGGAGTGTAGGACTAGCGGGAGTTCCAGATACGCAGTATTTT
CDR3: CAWSVGLAGVPDTQYF

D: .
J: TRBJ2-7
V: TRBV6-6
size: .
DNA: TGTGCCAGCAGTCCCGCCGGGACCGCTACCTACGAGCAGTACTTC
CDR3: CASSPAGTATYEQYF

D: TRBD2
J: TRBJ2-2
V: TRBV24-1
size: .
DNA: TGTGCCACCAGCGCATCCGGGACTAGTTACACCGGGGAGCTGTTTTTT
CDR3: CATSASGTSYTGELFF

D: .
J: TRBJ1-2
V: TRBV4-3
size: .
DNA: TGCGCCAGCAGCCGGACAGCTGCTAACTATGGCTACACCTTC
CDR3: CASSRTAANYGYTF

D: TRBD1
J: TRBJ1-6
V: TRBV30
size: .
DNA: TGTGCCTGGAACAGGGGAGGAGATAATTCACCCCTCCACTTT
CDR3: CAWNRGGDNSPLHF

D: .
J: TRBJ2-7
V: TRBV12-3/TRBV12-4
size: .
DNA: TGTGCCAGCAGATCCCAGGGGACCTACGAGCAGTACTTC
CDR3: CASRSQGTYEQYF

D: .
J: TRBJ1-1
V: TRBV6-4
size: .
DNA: TGTGCCAGCAGTGCCTCAGGGAAAAACACTGAAGCTTTCTTT
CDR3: CASSASGKNTEAFF

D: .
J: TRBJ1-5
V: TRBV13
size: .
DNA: TGTGCCAGCAGCCAACGGAATAGCAATCAGCCCCAGCATTTT
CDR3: CASSQRNSNQPQHF

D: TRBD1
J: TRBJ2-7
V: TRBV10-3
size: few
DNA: TGTGCCATCAGTAACAGGGGCTACGAGCAGTACTTC
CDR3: CAISNRGYEQYF

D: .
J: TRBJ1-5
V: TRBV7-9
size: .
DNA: TGTGCCAGCAGCCCCCAGGGGTTTCAGCCCCAGCATTTT
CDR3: CASSPQGFQPQHF

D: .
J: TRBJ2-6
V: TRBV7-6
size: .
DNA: TGTGCCAGCAGCCCCGCCCTAGGGGCCAACGTCCTGACTTTC
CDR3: CASSPALGANVLTF

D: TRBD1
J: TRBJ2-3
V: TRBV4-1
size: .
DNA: TGCGCCAGCAGCCAAGATCGAGGACAGGACATCACAGATACGCAGTATTTT
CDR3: CASSQDRGQDITDTQYF

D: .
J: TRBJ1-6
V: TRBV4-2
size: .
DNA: TGTGCCAGCAGCCAAGGGACAGAAAATTCACCCCTCCACTTT
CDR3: CASSQGTENSPLHF

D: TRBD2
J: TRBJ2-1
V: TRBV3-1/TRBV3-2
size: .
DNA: TGTGCCAGCAGCCTACTAGCGGTACCTTACAATGAGCAGTTCTTC
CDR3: CASSLLAVPYNEQFF